Listed below are T cell receptor beta chains from one sample, sequenced in a study of blood T cell repertoires in COVID-19. Libraries were prepared by immunoSEQ multiplex PCR; TCRdb keeps only in-frame clonotypes and omits some of them. The sample comprises around 400,000 clones, about 88% of which are singletons, and approximately 1.5% rests with the top ten. The specimen was PBMCs or T cells enriched from blood (not recorded which). The receptors were sampled from a woman aged 18 to 35 who had been exposed to COVID-19. Each CDR3 is given with its conserved first and last residue. The order of the fields is J gene, V gene, CDR3 protein.

J gene: TRBJ2-1; V gene: TRBV19; CDR3 protein: CASSIASGSHEQFF
J gene: TRBJ1-1; V gene: TRBV5-1; CDR3 protein: CASSSNQGTEAFF
J gene: TRBJ1-1; V gene: TRBV19; CDR3 protein: CASVNVRGHPRKGTEAFF
J gene: TRBJ2-7; V gene: TRBV28; CDR3 protein: CASYSGLAGGPSSYEQYF
J gene: TRBJ1-5; V gene: TRBV4-1; CDR3 protein: CASSQRKTGFNQPQHF
J gene: TRBJ2-1; V gene: TRBV5-1; CDR3 protein: CASSFDRGYNEQFF
J gene: TRBJ1-5; V gene: TRBV7-9; CDR3 protein: CASSLGSGDPNQPQHF
J gene: TRBJ2-1; V gene: TRBV6-1; CDR3 protein: CASRMDSSYNEQFF
J gene: TRBJ2-7; V gene: TRBV19; CDR3 protein: CASSPETSYEQYF
J gene: TRBJ2-7; V gene: TRBV28; CDR3 protein: CASSFTGNSYEQYF
J gene: TRBJ2-2; V gene: TRBV6-5; CDR3 protein: CASSYAQGLNTGELFF
J gene: TRBJ2-6; V gene: TRBV9; CDR3 protein: CASTSGTGSSGANVLTF